This paragraph reports one TCR beta chain. The data stem from a study of shared clonotypes between healthy human individuals. Terminally differentiated effector memory CD45RA+ cells were excluded by CCR7 positive selection of CD45RO-negative cells. Each donor was a Caucasian adult residing in Nashville, Tennessee. The V gene end was trimmed by 4 bases and the J gene end by 3 bases; junction bases not matched to a gene: 6. Germline CDR1 SGHNT, CDR2 YYREEE (reference sequence). This CDR3 is built from 14 residues. TCRdb's table, derived via immunoSEQ multiplex PCR, lists solely in-frame clones and lacks some. Among around 1,900,000 clones listed, over 85% were seen once.

Sequencing was carried out using naive CD8+ T cells from PBMCs. The J gene is TRBJ2-7, the V gene TRBV5-4; 8 bases are shared with TRBD1. This TCR derives from a man aged 18 to 30 in good health. Some clones in this sample may be carry-over from other donors' samples. CDR3 amino acids: CASSPGQVGYEQYF. CDR3 DNA: TGTGCCAGCAGCCCGGGACAGGTAGGCTACGAGCAGTACTTC. The variable domain in full, with the rest retrieved from reference TRBV5-4 and TRBJ2-7, is ETGVTQSPTHLIKTRGQQVTLRCSSQSGHNTVSWYQQALGQGPQFIFQYYREEENGRGNFPPRFSGLQFPNYSSELNVNALELDDSALYLCASSPGQVGYEQYFGPGTRLTVT.